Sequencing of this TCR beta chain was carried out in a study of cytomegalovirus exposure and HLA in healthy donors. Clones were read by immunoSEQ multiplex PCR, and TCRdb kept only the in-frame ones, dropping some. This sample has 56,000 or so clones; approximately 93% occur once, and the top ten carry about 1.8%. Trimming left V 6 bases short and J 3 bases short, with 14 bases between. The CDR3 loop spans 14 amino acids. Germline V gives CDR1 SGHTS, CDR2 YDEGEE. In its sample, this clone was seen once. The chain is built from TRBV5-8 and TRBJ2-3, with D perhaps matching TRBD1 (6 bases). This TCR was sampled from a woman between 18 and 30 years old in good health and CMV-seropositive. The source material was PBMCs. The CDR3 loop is CASTPGTPTDTQYF. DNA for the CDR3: TGTGCCAGCACGCCCGGGACACCTACAGATACGCAGTATTTT.